Sequencing of this T cell receptor beta chain was carried out in a study of blood T cell repertoires in COVID-19 (dated by TCRdb to 2020 to 2022). With regard to the full study: Samples covering the acute and convalescent phases of COVID-19 were provided by collaborators in the United States, Italy and Spain. Deeply sampled blood TCRbeta repertoires from subjects exposed to, actively infected with, or recovered from COVID-19 were included in the dataset. The repertoires were released in a freely available public database intended as a resource for research on the immune response to SARS-CoV-2. The samples were drawn from two sources: the first 160 participants of the ongoing ImmuneRACE study, and 950 to 1,500 subjects contributed by 6 global collaborators. The material from the prospective study consisted of cDNA or gDNA derived from T cells, B-cell-depleted T cells, or PBMCs. Where available, HLA class I and class II types were obtained from metadata supplied by the sample provider rather than from assay-based typing. Sample metadata almost always included a de-identified subject ID, COVID-19 status, age in years and sex.

TCRbeta CDR3 regions were amplified from genomic DNA using the immunoSEQ Assay, a bias-controlled multiplex PCR. As for how the authors treated the data: Within the assay, amplification of reference gene primers was used to estimate how many nucleated cells each sample contained. Sequence reads were collapsed and filtered to measure the absolute abundance of every unique TCRbeta CDR3 rearrangement. For each sample, productive Simpson clonality was calculated as the square root of Simpson's diversity index across productive rearrangements. TCRdb's version of the immuneACCESS table is confined to in-frame rearrangements and falls short of the full clone set. An unresolved V gene accounts for under half of the shortfall where checked; the remainder is of unknown origin. From that table come the V and J calls and clone size; the DNA was used to work out D and trimming. The sample records approximately 250,000 clones, approximately 86% of which are singletons. In total, the top ten clones hold around 5.9% of the sample.

Each collaborating institution followed its own protocols to collect whole blood in K2EDTA tubes. For TCRbeta analysis, collaborator samples were shipped as frozen whole blood, as isolated PBMCs, or as DNA extracted from either sample type. Including the terminal cysteine and phenylalanine, the CDR3 comprises 12 residues. The CDR3 DNA has 36 bases and is translated from base 1. Based on the germline V gene (reference sequence), the CDR1 and CDR2 sequences are GTSNPN and SVGIG. V is cut by 5 bases and J by 3 bases, and the space between the germline ends is 11 bases. Summary of the overall study and its limitations: The amount of clinical and demographic metadata varied by source and participant and was provided uncurated.

For this clone: Its binding antigen is unknown. No much larger clonotype is one base removed from it; base qualities were not supplied.

The specimen was peripheral blood. The origin of this receptor is a human donor in a cohort sampled during active COVID-19. The chain links TRBV30 with TRBJ2-7; a weak D assignment points to TRBD1 (6 bases agree). The CDR3 corresponds to CAWGQKVYEQYF. Read as DNA, the sequence is TGTGCCTGGGGACAGAAAGTCTACGAGCAGTACTTC. When the CDR3 is completed using the reference TRBV30 and TRBJ2-7 genes on either side, the full variable domain is SQTIHQWPATLVQPVGSPLSLECTVEGTSNPNLYWYRQAAGRGLQLLFYSVGIGQISSEVPQNLSASRPQDRQFILSSKKLLLSDSGFYLCAWGQKVYEQYFGPGTRLTVT.